This TCR beta chain was found in a study of T cells after yellow fever vaccination. Whole-study context: The authors prepared low-cell-number fractions using SMART-Seq v4 Ultra Low Input. Whole-study findings and limits: Most primary-vaccination clones reappeared after the booster (about 97% CD4, about 90% CD8).

This clonotype was seen a handful of times. Its antigen is undetermined. A 5'RACE template-switching step, the method used to make TCR cDNA, added a universal primer site and UMIs. TCRdb independently ran MiXCR on the 5' RACE reads; one entry per CDR3 protein. The sample consists of some 340,000 distinct CDR3 sequences, around 11% of them appearing once. Trimming removed 2 bases at V and 2 bases at J, with 15 bases between. The CDR3 is 17 residues long. The germline CDR1 and CDR2 sequences are MNHEY and SVGAGI. This sample comprised CD4+ T cells sorted from PBMCs, obtained 45 days after the yellow fever booster vaccination. This TCR was recovered from a young man who received the YFV17D yellow fever vaccine. V and J are TRBV6-5 and TRBJ2-2; TRBD2 is a possible D gene (7 bases). CDR3 loop: CASSYTWRGTNTGELFF. The CDR3 DNA follows: TGTGCCAGCAGTTACACTTGGCGGGGGACAAACACCGGGGAGCTGTTTTTT.